This TCR beta chain was found in a study of blood T cell repertoires in COVID-19. Study summary: T cells, B-cell-depleted T cells, or PBMCs provided the cDNA or gDNA that served as material.

With 5 bases clipped from V and 3 bases from J, the junction kept 8 bases outside the gene matches. The CDR3 sequence is 15 residues long. Germline V CDR1 and CDR2: MNHEY, SVGAGI. The repertoire was sequenced with immunoSEQ multiplex PCR; TCRdb's copy has only in-frame clones and lacks some. The sample yields under 120,000 clones, approximately 79% seen once. The sequencing sample was made of peripheral blood. The sequence derives from an older man with active or convalescent COVID-19. The chain couples TRBV6-5 to TRBJ2-3; 7 nucleotides match TRBD2. The CDR3 bases are TGTGCCAGCAGTCCCCTAGCGGTGGCGACAGATACGCAGTATTTT. Amino acid sequence: CASSPLAVATDTQYF.